These 18 T cell receptor beta chains were sequenced from one sample in a study of shared clonotypes between healthy human individuals. This table comes from immunoSEQ multiplex PCR, and its TCRdb copy is limited to in-frame clones, with some not included. The table lists more than 2 million clones, nearly 97% of them singletons. The sample was naive CD4+ T cells sorted from blood. Subset in this sample: CD45RA+ positively selected. All receptors derive from a man aged 18 to 29 in good health.

The rearrangement links TRBV10-1 to TRBJ2-1; 7 positions match TRBD2. V lost 4 bases and J lost 6; bases outside the gene matches: 6. The CDR3 covers 14 residues. Germline CDR1 is WNHNN and CDR2 is SYGVQD (reference sequence). The CDR3 loop reads CASSGTSLSNEQFF. The CDR3 region has the DNA TGCGCCAGCAGTGGGACTAGTCTTTCCAATGAGCAGTTCTTC.

The chain joins TRBV4-1 to TRBJ1-1; no clear D. Per the germline V gene, CDR1 is MGHRA and CDR2 is YSYEKL. Trimming stripped 0 bases from V and 5 bases from J, with 16 bases between. The CDR3 consists of 16 residues. The CDR3 nucleotides read TGCGCCAGCAGCCAAGATGTAGACACCCGAAGGACTGAAGCTTTCTTT. Protein sequence: CASSQDVDTRRTEAFF.

This chain's CDR3 is CASSTQTGKQETQYF. Written as DNA, the CDR3 is TGCGCCAGCAGCACGCAAACAGGGAAACAAGAGACCCAGTACTTC. This chain uses TRBV5-1 with TRBJ2-5; tentative D call: TRBD1 (6 bases). V lost 4 bases to trimming and J lost 2 bases, with 15 bases between them. This CDR3 has 15 amino acids. Germline CDR1 reads SGHRS; CDR2 reads YFSETQ.

The genes are TRBV7-9 and TRBJ1-4, with TRBD1 as a possible D gene (5 bases). There are 14 residues in the CDR3. Germline V gene sequence: CDR1 SEHNR, CDR2 FQNEAQ (reference sequence). With 3 bases removed from V and 8 bases from J, the gap between germline ends came to 13 bases. DNA of the CDR3: TGTGCCAGCAGCTTCGGCAGGGATGGAGAAAAACTGTTTTTT. The encoded protein is CASSFGRDGEKLFF.

This clone has just one count. V gene TRBV28 combines with J gene TRBJ2-1, with TRBD2 as a possible D gene (5 bases). The CDR3 is made up of 14 amino acids. Trimming pared 5 bases from V and 2 bases from J, leaving 10 bases between. CDR1 is MDHEN, CDR2 SYDVKM, per germline. CDR3 nucleotide sequence: TGTGCCAGCAGTGCCGGACTGCCCTACAATGAGCAGTTCTTC. Its protein product is CASSAGLPYNEQFF.

For this clone: The sample has other DNA sequences that encode this CDR3 too. This chain connects TRBV11-2 to TRBJ1-1; TRBD1 matches 7 bases. The germline V gene encodes CDR1 SGHAT and CDR2 FQNNGV. The ends lost 4 bases at V and 1 base at J; junction bases unmatched: 3. The CDR3 runs to 14 residues. This CDR3 is CASSSQGPNTEAFF. The CDR3 DNA follows: TGTGCCAGCAGCTCACAGGGGCCGAACACTGAAGCTTTCTTT.

Remarks on this clone: Other DNA sequences of this sample code for an identical CDR3. The rearrangement uses TRBV7-9 and TRBJ2-1; D unclear. The CDR3 totals 11 residues. V dropped 6 bases and J dropped 6 bases, with 6 bases sitting between them. CDR1 and CDR2 (germline): SEHNR, FQNEAQ (reference sequence). CDR3 sequence (DNA): TGTGCCAGCAGACAGTCCAATGAGCAGTTCTTC. It encodes CASRQSNEQFF.

The V call is TRBV11-2, the J call TRBJ2-7, with D perhaps matching TRBD2 (6 bases). V was cut by 6 bases and J by 1 base, with 10 bases left in between. The CDR3 is 13 amino acids. Germline CDR1 and CDR2: SGHAT and FQNNGV. The CDR3 here is CASSRDWSYEQYF. In nucleotides, the CDR3 is TGTGCCAGCAGTCGGGACTGGTCCTACGAGCAGTACTTC.

V usage is TRBV12-5 and J usage is TRBJ1-1, with D possibly being TRBD1 (6 bases). V was pared by 1 base and J by 2 bases, with 29 bases between. CDR1 and CDR2 from the germline V gene are LGHNT and FRNRAP. CDR3 size: 21 residues. The CDR3 reads CASGLGPKGIGTPGVNTEAFF. The CDR3 DNA follows: TGTGCTAGTGGTTTGGGTCCGAAAGGCATCGGGACACCTGGGGTAAACACTGAAGCTTTCTTT. The full variable domain, with the rest looked up from reference TRBV12-5 and TRBJ1-1, is DARVTQTPRHKVTEMGQEVTMRCQPILGHNTVFWYRQTMMQGLELLAYFRNRAPLDDSGMPKDRFSAEMPDATLATLKIQPSEPRDSAVYFCASGLGPKGIGTPGVNTEAFFGQGTRLTVV.

The chain links TRBV5-1 to TRBJ1-4, with D unresolved. V gave up 3 bases and J gave up 0 bases, with 9 bases separating them. From germline, CDR1 is SGHRS and CDR2 YFSETQ. The CDR3 has 15 residues. CDR3 region: CASSSSRATNEKLFF. In nucleotides, the CDR3 is TGCGCCAGCAGCTCTAGCCGTGCAACTAATGAAAAACTGTTTTTT.

This clone was observed a single time. The gene calls are TRBV4-3 and TRBJ2-2; possibly TRBD1 or TRBD2 for D (6 bases each). CDR3 length: 18 residues. Trimming removed 3 bases at V and 5 bases at J, with 22 bases between. Germline CDR1 LGHNA, CDR2 YSLEER. The CDR3 reads CASSQKALSGAWTGELFF. The CDR3 DNA reads TGCGCCAGCAGCCAGAAGGCTTTATCGGGGGCATGGACCGGGGAGCTGTTTTTT.

The rearrangement links TRBV15 to TRBJ2-7, with TRBD2 identical over 7 bases. The CDR3 is 16 residues long. CDR1 LNHNV and CDR2 YYDKDF come from the germline V gene (reference sequence). The J segment lost 2 bases and the V segment lost 2 bases, leaving 9 bases of the junction unmatched. This CDR3 reads CATSRLPSGGPYEQYF. The CDR3 DNA sequence: TGTGCCACCAGCAGACTACCTAGCGGAGGACCCTACGAGCAGTACTTC. The complete variable domain, with remaining parts taken from reference TRBV15 and TRBJ2-7, reads DAMVIQNPRYQVTQFGKPVTLSCSQTLNHNVMYWYQQKSSQAPKLLFHYYDKDFNNEADTPDNFQSRRPNTSFCFLDIRSPGLGDTAMYLCATSRLPSGGPYEQYFGPGTRLTVT.

The V gene is TRBV18, the J gene TRBJ2-1; tentatively, D is TRBD2 (6 bases). The V end was cut by 3 bases, the J end by 1 base, with 13 bases between. Germline CDR1 reads KGHSH; CDR2 reads LQKENI. This CDR3 has 16 residues. The CDR3 nucleotides read TGTGCCAGCTCACCCCTGGCGCGGGGTTCCTACAATGAGCAGTTCTTC. Translating gives CASSPLARGSYNEQFF.

The rearrangement joins TRBV4-2 to TRBJ1-6; 7 bases are shared with TRBD1. With 3 bases clipped from V and 0 bases from J, the junction kept 11 bases outside the gene matches. Per the germline V gene, CDR1 is LGHNA and CDR2 is YNFKEQ. This CDR3 is 19 amino acids long. The CDR3 region is CASSQRLTGVSSYNSPLHF. The DNA of the CDR3 is TGTGCCAGCAGCCAGCGCCTAACAGGGGTCAGCTCCTATAATTCACCCCTCCACTTT.

The gene calls are TRBV6-6 and TRBJ2-2; D remains unclear. V was shortened by 6 bases and J by 6 bases, with 17 bases between the two germline ends. The CDR3 is made up of 15 amino acids. From germline, CDR1 is MNHNY and CDR2 SVGAGI (reference sequence). The CDR3 DNA follows: TGTGCCAGCAGCCGAGCATCTAAGGGTTCCGGGGAGCTGTTTTTT. Its protein product is CASSRASKGSGELFF.

V usage is TRBV18 and J usage is TRBJ1-1, with D possibly TRBD1 on 6 matching bases. Looked up from germline, CDR1 is KGHSH and CDR2 is LQKENI. V lost 6 bases and J 2 bases, leaving 19 bases between the germline ends. The CDR3 extends over 16 amino acids. The CDR3 sequence: CASSRGGPSYNTEAFF. As DNA, the CDR3 is TGTGCCAGCTCCCGAGGGGGGCCCAGTTATAACACTGAAGCTTTCTTT.

The gene calls are TRBV5-1 and TRBJ2-5; D unclear. Looked up from germline, CDR1 is SGHRS and CDR2 is YFSETQ. V gave up 4 bases and J gave up 5 bases, with 9 bases separating them. This CDR3 spans 12 amino acids. The CDR3, as DNA: TGCGCCAGCAGCCTGACTTTGGAGACCCAGTACTTC. Amino acids: CASSLTLETQYF. Together with reference TRBV5-1 and TRBJ2-5, the CDR3 gives the full variable domain: KAGVTQTPRYLIKTRGQQVTLSCSPISGHRSVSWYQQTPGQGLQFLFEYFSETQRNKGNFPGRFSGRQFSNSRSEMNVSTLELGDSALYLCASSLTLETQYFGPGTRLLVL.

The CDR3 here is CASSSGLAGKDTGELFF. CDR3 coding DNA: TGTGCCAGCAGCTCAGGACTAGCGGGAAAGGACACCGGGGAGCTGTTTTTT. V is TRBV5-6 and J is TRBJ2-2; 12 nucleotides line up with TRBD2. This CDR3 comprises 17 residues. Germline loops: CDR1 SGHDT, CDR2 YYEEEE. Trimming at V came to 3 bases and at J to 3 bases, leaving 6 bases not matched to a gene.